These 13 T cell receptor beta chains came from one sample sequenced in a study of blood T cells in healthy people across ages. Combining a sample-barcoded 5' primer with a J-beta primer mix, a second PCR ran for about 6 to 11 cycles. TCRdb processed the 5' RACE reads anew with MiXCR; each CDR3 protein has one entry. Among approximately 1.5 million distinct CDR3 sequences listed, roughly two fifths were seen once. Sample: blood. The receptor set was obtained from a woman aged 18-35 years in good health.

This sequence joins TRBV18 and TRBJ2-1, with 11 nucleotides matching TRBD2. V lost 5 bases and J lost 13; bases outside the gene matches: 10. The CDR3 is 14 amino acids. The germline gives CDR1 KGHSH, CDR2 LQKENI. The CDR3 bases are TGTGCCAGCTCAGCGGGACTAGCGGAAGAGACCCAGTTCTTC. Translating gives CASSAGLAEETQFF.

This clonotype was seen repeatedly, ten times or more. The V call is TRBV5-1, the J call TRBJ2-5; TRBD1 might be the D (6 bases). The CDR3 loop spans 16 amino acids. CDR1 SGHRS and CDR2 YFSETQ come from the germline V gene. V lost 2 bases to trimming and J lost 2 bases, with 16 bases between them. CDR3 coding DNA: TGCGCCAGCAGCTTCTCCCCGGGCAGGGGACAAGAGACCCAGTACTTC. Translating it yields CASSFSPGRGQETQYF.

The rearrangement links TRBV5-1 to TRBJ2-3, with 10 bases matching TRBD2. The CDR3 contains 14 residues. Germline loops: CDR1 SGHRS, CDR2 YFSETQ. Trimming removed 7 bases from V and 2 bases from J; junction bases left unmatched: 4. CDR3 sequence reads: CASGTSEFTDTQYF. CDR3 nucleotide sequence: TGCGCCAGCGGGACTAGCGAATTCACAGATACGCAGTATTTT. Looking up the rest from reference TRBV5-1 and TRBJ2-3 gives the full variable domain: KAGVTQTPRYLIKTRGQQVTLSCSPISGHRSVSWYQQTPGQGLQFLFEYFSETQRNKGNFPGRFSGRQFSNSRSEMNVSTLELGDSALYLCASGTSEFTDTQYFGPGTRLTVL.

The chain carries TRBV24-1 and TRBJ2-1; 11 bases are shared with TRBD1. The CDR3 consists of 16 residues. V was pared by 5 bases and J by 4 bases, with 6 bases of the junction left unmatched. Germline-derived CDR1 and CDR2 are KGHDR and SFDVKD. CDR3 protein: CATSVGGTGGYNEQFF. The CDR3 DNA reads TGTGCCACCAGTGTCGGGGGGACAGGGGGTTACAATGAGCAGTTCTTC.

The chain recombines TRBV7-2 with TRBJ2-5, with 7 bases that match TRBD2. After removal of 2 bases from V and 5 bases from J, the junction contained 11 bases not matched to a gene. The CDR3 sequence is 16 residues long. Germline-derived CDR1 and CDR2 are SGHTA and FQGNSA. CDR3 protein: CASSLSRTPSGETQYF. The CDR3 coding sequence is TGTGCCAGCAGCTTAAGCCGGACCCCTAGCGGCGAGACCCAGTACTTC.

This clonotype was counted between two and nine times. The CDR3 region is CASSQDQGAAFNEQFF. CDR3 sequence (DNA): TGTGCCAGCAGCCAAGATCAAGGAGCGGCCTTCAATGAGCAGTTCTTC. The chain is built from TRBV3-1 and TRBJ2-1; possibly TRBD2 for D (5 bases). V lost 0 bases and J 6 bases, leaving 15 bases between the germline ends. Per the germline V gene, CDR1 is LGHDT and CDR2 is YNNKEL (reference sequence). This CDR3 contains 16 residues.

Only a few counts were recorded for this clonotype. The rearrangement uses TRBV12-3 or TRBV12-4 and TRBJ2-7; 10 bases agree with TRBD2. The CDR3 is made up of 16 amino acids. V lost 2 bases to trimming and J lost 2 bases; unmatched junction nucleotides: 6. CDR3 DNA sequence: TGTGCCAGCAGTTTACCTAGCGGGAGACGCGCCTACGAGCAGTACTTC. Translation gives CASSLPSGRRAYEQYF.

The rearrangement joins TRBV11-2 to TRBJ2-3; 8 bases align to TRBD2. This CDR3 spans 16 amino acids. V dropped 3 bases and J dropped 2; count of bases not matched to a gene: 7. Germline CDR1 SGHAT, CDR2 FQNNGV. Here the CDR3 reads CASSFGTGGNTDTQYF. The CDR3 DNA is TGTGCCAGCAGCTTTGGAACGGGAGGGAACACAGATACGCAGTATTTT.

This clonotype was recorded once. The chain recombines TRBV30 with TRBJ1-5; D unresolved. Trimming took off 2 bases at V and 4 bases at J, with 9 bases between the two ends. This CDR3 is 13 amino acids long. Germline V CDR1 and CDR2: GTSNPN, SVGIG (reference sequence). The CDR3 loop reads CAWSLTTNQPQHF. DNA of the CDR3: TGTGCCTGGAGTCTCACTACAAATCAGCCCCAGCATTTT. The full variable domain, in which reference TRBV30 and TRBJ1-5 provide the parts outside the CDR3, is SQTIHQWPATLVQPVGSPLSLECTVEGTSNPNLYWYRQAAGRGLQLLFYSVGIGQISSEVPQNLSASRPQDRQFILSSKKLLLSDSGFYLCAWSLTTNQPQHFGDGTRLSIL.

The genes are TRBV19 and TRBJ2-5; 12 nucleotides agree with TRBD2. Germline-derived CDR1 and CDR2 are LNHDA and SQIVND (reference sequence). CDR3 length: 16 amino acids. V lost 6 bases to trimming and J lost 11 bases; unmatched junction nucleotides: 16. The DNA of the CDR3 is TGTGCCAGTAGCCCCTCTAGCGGGGGGGCATGGAATGAGCAGTACTTC. It yields the protein CASSPSSGGAWNEQYF.

V and J are TRBV27 and TRBJ1-2; no clear D. V was cut by 2 bases and J by 13 bases, with 20 bases left in between. In germline, CDR1 is MNHEY, CDR2 SMNVEV (reference sequence). The CDR3 length is 14 residues. CDR3 DNA sequence: TGTGCCAGCAGTTTAGTACGGGCTGAGGAAGCGCTCACCTTC. Its translation is CASSLVRAEEALTF.

This clonotype was seen a handful of times. The chain carries TRBV7-6 and TRBJ1-2; the D gene is possibly TRBD1 (5 bases). Germline loops: CDR1 SGHVS, CDR2 FNYEAQ. CDR3 length: 14 amino acids. Trimming took off 5 bases at V and 4 bases at J, with 14 bases between the two ends. In nucleotides, the CDR3 is TGTGCCAGCAGCCAAAACGATGGGGGCTATGGCTACACCTTC. Translated: CASSQNDGGYGYTF.

This chain links TRBV5-1 with TRBJ1-5; D uncertain. Germline V gene sequence: CDR1 SGHRS, CDR2 YFSETQ. Trimming took off 3 bases at V and 1 base at J, with 8 bases between the two ends. The CDR3 sequence is 14 residues long. The CDR3 here is CASSSPESNQPQHF. CDR3 nucleotide sequence: TGCGCCAGCAGCTCCCCGGAAAGCAATCAGCCCCAGCATTTT.